This T cell receptor (beta chain) was found in a study of blood T cell repertoires in COVID-19. Study-level background: Acute-phase and convalescent COVID-19 samples originated in the United States, Italy and Spain. From T cells, B-cell-depleted T cells, or PBMCs came the material, which was cDNA or gDNA.

Per the authors' pipeline: Quantification of nucleated cells was approximated via reference gene primer amplification. Sequenced by immunoSEQ multiplex PCR; TCRdb stores in-frame clones only, minus some. That table is the source of V, J and clone size, and D and trimming were worked out from the DNA. The sample holds 350,000 to 550,000 clones; 75% to 90% are singletons and the top ten take more than 0.95%. The V and J ends lost 5 bases and 3 bases, in that order; junction bases with no gene match: 6. The V gene's germline CDR1 is LGHDT and CDR2 YNNKEL (reference sequence). This CDR3 spans 14 amino acids. Symptom resolution, clearance, or two negative PCRs marked the recovered donors of Cohort 3.

This chain connects TRBV3-1 (or the pseudogene TRBV3-2) to TRBJ2-7; TRBD1 matches 8 bases. The source is a man aged 25 to 40 who had recovered from COVID-19. Specimen: PBMCs or T cells enriched from blood (not recorded which). CDR3 loop: CASSWTGTYYEQYF. The CDR3 region has the DNA TGTGCCAGCAGCTGGACAGGGACCTACTACGAGCAGTACTTC.